Listed here are 13 T cell receptor beta chains from one sample, sequenced in a study of T-cell reconstitution after alpha-beta-depleted transplantation in children. It was with unique molecular identifiers that the TCRbeta library was prepared. MiXCR, run by TCRdb on the PCR reads, gives a single entry per CDR3 protein. The table has roughly 490,000 distinct CDR3 sequences, more than 9.5% seen once. Sequencing used PBMCs, mostly from graft donor cells, obtained 180 days after TCRalphabeta/CD19-depleted stem cell transplant. The receptors were gathered from a female patient aged 2-10 years who had a stem cell transplant for aplastic anemia, so the T cells may come from the graft donor.

This clonotype was detected ten times or more. The rearrangement links TRBV7-8 to TRBJ2-7; D is uncertain. Trimming removed 5 bases at V and 2 bases at J, with 13 bases between. The germline gives CDR1 SGHVS, CDR2 FQNEAQ. The CDR3 extends over 14 amino acids. CDR3 residues: CASSRKDGAYEQYF. DNA for the CDR3: TGTGCCAGCAGCCGAAAGGATGGGGCCTACGAGCAGTACTTC.

This clonotype was seen only a few times. The rearrangement uses TRBV27 and TRBJ2-1, with TRBD2 matching 10 bases. The germline V gene encodes CDR1 MNHEY and CDR2 SMNVEV (reference sequence). This CDR3 has 15 amino acids. V lost 0 bases and J lost 4; bases outside the gene matches: 0. The CDR3 loop is CASSLSSGRYNEQFF. The DNA for the CDR3 is TGTGCCAGCAGTTTATCTAGCGGGAGGTACAATGAGCAGTTCTTC.

In this sample, this clonotype turned up many times. CDR3 DNA sequence: TGCAGCGTTGACGCCGGGAGGGCCAACGTCCTGACTTTC. It specifies CSVDAGRANVLTF. The chain is built from TRBV29-1 and TRBJ2-6, with D possibly TRBD2 on 5 matching bases. The V end was cut by 3 bases, the J end by 5 bases, with 8 bases between. This CDR3 is 13 amino acids long. The germline V gene has CDR1 SQVTM and CDR2 ANQGSEA.

This clonotype was recorded many times. The chain uses TRBV7-8 and TRBJ2-1; TRBD1 agrees at 8 bases. Germline CDR1 is SGHVS and CDR2 is FQNEAQ. The CDR3 has 19 amino acids. Trimming at V came to 0 bases and at J to 6 bases, leaving 16 bases not matched to a gene. The CDR3 here is CASSLALLPWQGAGNEQFF. DNA for the CDR3: TGTGCCAGCAGCTTAGCGCTACTTCCTTGGCAGGGGGCGGGCAATGAGCAGTTCTTC.

There are a few counts of this clonotype. This chain connects TRBV7-2 to TRBJ2-7, with TRBD2 matching over 7 bases. The ends lost 6 bases at V and 6 bases at J; junction bases unmatched: 11. Germline values: CDR1 SGHTA, CDR2 FQGNSA. The CDR3 extends over 14 amino acids. CDR3 coding DNA: TGTGCCAGCAGTCGGGAGGACTGGGTTCCCGAGCAGTACGTC. Translated: CASSREDWVPEQYV.

A few counts support this clonotype. This chain uses TRBV29-1 with TRBJ2-1, with 7 bases that match TRBD2. Unmatched junction bases numbered 10, after V lost 4 bases and J lost 7 bases. Germline CDR1 and CDR2: SQVTM and ANQGSEA. This CDR3 has 14 residues. The CDR3 coding sequence is TGCAGCGTTGCGTTGCGGGAGATCTTAAATGAGCAGTTCTTC. It translates to CSVALREILNEQFF.

The rearrangement links TRBV29-1 to TRBJ2-3; perhaps TRBD1 as D (6 bases). The V gene's germline CDR1 is SQVTM and CDR2 ANQGSEA. The CDR3 runs to 14 residues. V was shortened by 4 bases and J by 4 bases, with 15 bases between the two germline ends. The CDR3 DNA sequence: TGCAGCGTTGGACAGGCCATGGGAGCAGATACGCAGTATTTT. This codes for CSVGQAMGADTQYF.

This clonotype was counted at least ten times. This sequence joins TRBV7-8 and TRBJ1-4; tentatively, D is TRBD1 (5 bases). The CDR3 has 16 residues. The V and J ends lost 3 bases and 3 bases respectively, with 14 bases between them. The germline CDR1 and CDR2 sequences are SGHVS and FQNEAQ. In DNA form, the CDR3 reads TGTGCCAGCAGCTTCCGGGACCCGCGGGCTAATGAAAAACTGTTTTTT. Translated: CASSFRDPRANEKLFF.

The chain has TRBV20-1 and TRBJ2-7; D perhaps matches TRBD2 (5 bases). Between the trimmed V and J ends, which lost 6 bases and 4 bases, there was a span of 10 bases. The germline V gene has CDR1 DFQATT and CDR2 SNEGSKA (reference sequence). CDR3 length: 11 residues. The CDR3 bases are TGCAGTGCCACGACTATGTACGAGCAGTACGTC. Amino acids: CSATTMYEQYV.

This clonotype has only a few counts. This chain links TRBV6-1 with TRBJ2-7; D is possibly TRBD1 (5 bases). Looked up from germline, CDR1 is MNHNS and CDR2 is SASEGT. The CDR3 has 13 amino acids. V lost 7 bases, J lost 3 bases, and 13 bases lay in between. Written as DNA, the CDR3 is TGTGCCAGCAATGGGCTAGGGGACTACGAGCAGTACTTC. Protein: CASNGLGDYEQYF.

The chain couples TRBV27 to TRBJ1-5; D is unresolved. The CDR3 totals 15 residues. V shed 0 bases and J shed 5 bases, with 11 bases lying between them. In germline, CDR1 is MNHEY, CDR2 SMNVEV (reference sequence). In nucleotides, the CDR3 is TGTGCCAGCAGTTTATCAGGGCGCGGTTATCAGCCCCAGCATTTT. Protein product: CASSLSGRGYQPQHF.

The CDR3 DNA is TGTGCCAGCAGCCCCTTGGGGGGAAACACCATATATTTT. Amino acids: CASSPLGGNTIYF. This chain uses TRBV7-2 with TRBJ1-3; D gene ambiguous. The V and J ends lost 5 bases and 4 bases respectively, with 9 bases between them. Germline CDR1 is SGHTA and CDR2 is FQGNSA. There are 13 residues in the CDR3.

This clonotype was seen only a few times. The chain is built from TRBV15 and TRBJ2-7; TRBD2 agrees at 10 bases. This CDR3 contains 14 residues. Trimming at V came to 5 bases and at J to 3 bases, leaving 4 bases not matched to a gene. CDR1 is LNHNV, CDR2 YYDKDF, per germline (reference sequence). CDR3 loop: CATSLGLADYEQYV. DNA of the CDR3: TGTGCCACCAGCCTCGGACTAGCGGACTACGAGCAGTACGTC.